The following is a TCR beta chain sequence with its context. This sample is drawn from a study of cytomegalovirus exposure and HLA in healthy donors. This CDR3 has 18 amino acids. The V gene end was trimmed by 1 base and the J gene end by 1 base; junction bases not matched to a gene: 9. The germline V gene has CDR1 SGHVS and CDR2 FNYEAQ. The PCR used 60 Vbeta and 13 Jbeta primers. This table comes from immunoSEQ multiplex PCR, and its TCRdb copy is limited to in-frame clones, with some not included. The sample yields roughly 150,000 clones, approximately 80% seen once. The sequencing input was PBMCs. The TCR sequence derives from a woman in her 40s in good health and CMV-seronegative. The V gene is TRBV7-6, the J gene TRBJ2-7; 11 bases are shared with TRBD1. The CDR3 coding sequence is TGTGCCAGCAGCTTAGGGGTCGGTGGACAGGGGGCGTCCTACGAGCAGTACTTC. As protein: CASSLGVGGQGASYEQYF.